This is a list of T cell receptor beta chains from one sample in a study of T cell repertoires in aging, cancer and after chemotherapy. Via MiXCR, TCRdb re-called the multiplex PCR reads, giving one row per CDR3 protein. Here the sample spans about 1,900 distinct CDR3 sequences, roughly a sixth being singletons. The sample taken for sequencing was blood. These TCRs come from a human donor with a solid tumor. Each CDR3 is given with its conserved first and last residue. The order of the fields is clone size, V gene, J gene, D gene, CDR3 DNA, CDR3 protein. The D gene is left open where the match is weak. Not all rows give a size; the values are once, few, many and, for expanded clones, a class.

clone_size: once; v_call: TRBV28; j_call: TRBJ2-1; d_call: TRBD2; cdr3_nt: TGTGCCAGCAGCCGACTAGCGGGGATCTACAATGAGCAGTTCTTC; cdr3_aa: CASSRLAGIYNEQFF
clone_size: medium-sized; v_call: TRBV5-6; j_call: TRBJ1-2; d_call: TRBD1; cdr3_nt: TGTGCCAGCAGCTTGGGTGATAACAGGGGGCGGCTAAACTATGGCTACACCTTC; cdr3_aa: CASSLGDNRGRLNYGYTF
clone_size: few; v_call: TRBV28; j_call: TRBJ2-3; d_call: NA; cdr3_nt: TGTGCCAGCAGTTCCCCCCGGACGCAGTATTTT; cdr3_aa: CASSSPRTQYF
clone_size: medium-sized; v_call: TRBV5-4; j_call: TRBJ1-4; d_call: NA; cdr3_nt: TGTGCCAGCAGCTTGGTAGGGAATGAAAAACTGTTTTTT; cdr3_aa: CASSLVGNEKLFF
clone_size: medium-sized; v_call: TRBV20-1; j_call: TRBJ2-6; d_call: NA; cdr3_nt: TGCAGTGCGCGGGTAACAGGGACCGGGGCCAACGTCCTGACTTTC; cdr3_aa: CSARVTGTGANVLTF
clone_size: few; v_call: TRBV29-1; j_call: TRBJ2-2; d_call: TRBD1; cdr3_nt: TGCAGCGTTAGACAGGGGGCCGCCGGGGAGCTGTTTTTT; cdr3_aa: CSVRQGAAGELFF
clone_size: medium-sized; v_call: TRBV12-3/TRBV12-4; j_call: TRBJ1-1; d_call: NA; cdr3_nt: TGTGCCAGCAGGTTACGACAGAACACTGAAGCTTTCTTT; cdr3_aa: CASRLRQNTEAFF
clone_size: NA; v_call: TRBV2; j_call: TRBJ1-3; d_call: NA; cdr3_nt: TGTGCCAGCAGTGAACCCCGAGCCGGAAACACCATATATTTT; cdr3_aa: CASSEPRAGNTIYF
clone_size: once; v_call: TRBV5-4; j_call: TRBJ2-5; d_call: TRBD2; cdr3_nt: TGTGCCAGCAGCTTAAACCCTCTAGCGGGGGAAGAGACCCAGTACTTC; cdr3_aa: CASSLNPLAGEETQYF
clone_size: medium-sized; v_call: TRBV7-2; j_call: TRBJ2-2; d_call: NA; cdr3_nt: TGTGCCAGCAGCTTACAGGGGTTAGGGCTGTTTTTT; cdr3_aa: CASSLQGLGLFF
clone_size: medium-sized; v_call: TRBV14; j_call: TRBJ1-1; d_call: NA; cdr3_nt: TGTGCCAGCAGCCAACCGAGGCAGGGTGCCGCTGAAGCTTTCTTT; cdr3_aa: CASSQPRQGAAEAFF
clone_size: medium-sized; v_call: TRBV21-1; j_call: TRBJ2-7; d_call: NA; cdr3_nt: TGTGCCAGCAGCAAACTTACAGTCGACCCTTCGGGCTACGAGCAGTACTTC; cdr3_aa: CASSKLTVDPSGYEQYF
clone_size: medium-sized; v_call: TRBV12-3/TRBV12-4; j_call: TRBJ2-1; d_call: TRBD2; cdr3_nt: TGTGCCAGCAGTTTATTGGCTAGCGGGAGCTATGAGCAGTTCTTC; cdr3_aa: CASSLLASGSYEQFF
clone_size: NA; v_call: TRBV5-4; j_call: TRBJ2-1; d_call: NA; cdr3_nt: TGTGCCAGCAGCTTTATGAGCGGATTTGGGTTCTTC; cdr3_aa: CASSFMSGFGFF
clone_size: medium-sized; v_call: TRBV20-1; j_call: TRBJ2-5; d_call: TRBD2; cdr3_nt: TGCAGTGCCGACCCGGGGGGACTAGCGGGCAAAGAGACCCAGTACTTC; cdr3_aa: CSADPGGLAGKETQYF
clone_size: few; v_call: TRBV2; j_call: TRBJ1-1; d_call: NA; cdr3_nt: TGTGCCAGCAGTGAACGGAGGGAACAAGCTTTCTTT; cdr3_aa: CASSERREQAFF
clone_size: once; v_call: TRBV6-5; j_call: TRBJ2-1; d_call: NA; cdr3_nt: TGTGCCAGCAGTTACTCGAATAGCGGCCACAATGAGCAGTTCTTC; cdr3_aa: CASSYSNSGHNEQFF
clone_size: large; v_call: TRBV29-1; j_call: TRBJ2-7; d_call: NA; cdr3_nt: TGCAGCGTTGCGTGGGAGCTCGCCTACGAGCAGTACTTC; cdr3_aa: CSVAWELAYEQYF
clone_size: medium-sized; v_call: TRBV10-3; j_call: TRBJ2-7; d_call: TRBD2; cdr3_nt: TGTGCCATCAGTGACCCTAGCGGGAGGCCCTCCTACGAGCAGTACTTC; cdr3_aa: CAISDPSGRPSYEQYF
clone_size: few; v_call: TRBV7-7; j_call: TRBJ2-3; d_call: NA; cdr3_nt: TGTGCCAGCAGCTTTTTTTTGAATGTTGAGACAGATACGCAGTATTTT; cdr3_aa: CASSFFLNVETDTQYF
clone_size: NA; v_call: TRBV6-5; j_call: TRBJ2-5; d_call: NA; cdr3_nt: TGTGCCAGCAGAGAAGGGGGTGAGACCCAGTACTTC; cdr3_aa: CASREGGETQYF
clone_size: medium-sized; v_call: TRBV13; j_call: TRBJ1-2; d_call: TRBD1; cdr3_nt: TGTGCCAGCAGCCCCGGACAGGTGGCTAACTATGGCTACACCTTC; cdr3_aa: CASSPGQVANYGYTF
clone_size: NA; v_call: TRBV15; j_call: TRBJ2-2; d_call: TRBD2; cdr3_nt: TGTGCCACCAGCAGGCCGAGCGGGGGGTTTACCGGGGAGCTGTTTTTT; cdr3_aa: CATSRPSGGFTGELFF
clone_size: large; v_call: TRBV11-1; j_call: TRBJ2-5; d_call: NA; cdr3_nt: TGTGCCAGCAGCTTAGCGCCGTACCAAGAGACCCAGTACTTC; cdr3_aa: CASSLAPYQETQYF
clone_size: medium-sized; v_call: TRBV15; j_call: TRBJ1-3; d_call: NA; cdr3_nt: TGTGCCACCAGCAGAGAGATAGGGGACATCAGCTCTGGAAACACCATATATTTT; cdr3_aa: CATSREIGDISSGNTIYF
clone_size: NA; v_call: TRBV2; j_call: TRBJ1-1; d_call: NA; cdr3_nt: TGTGCCAGTAGAAGAACTCGAGGGAACACTGAAGCTTTCTTT; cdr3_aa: CASRRTRGNTEAFF
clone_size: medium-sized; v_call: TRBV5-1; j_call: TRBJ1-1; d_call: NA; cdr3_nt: TGCGCCAGCAGCACGGATGGGAGGGGTACTGAAGCTTTCTTT; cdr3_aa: CASSTDGRGTEAFF
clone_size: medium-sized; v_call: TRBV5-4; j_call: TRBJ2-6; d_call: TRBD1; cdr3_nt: TGTGCCACCAGACAGGGGGGTGCCTCTGGGGCCAACGTCCTGACTTTC; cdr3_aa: CATRQGGASGANVLTF
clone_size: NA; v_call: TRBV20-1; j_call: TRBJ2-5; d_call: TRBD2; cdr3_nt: TGCAGTGCTAGAGGGCTAGCGGGAGGCCTCCTCCCCCAAGAGACCCAGTACTTC; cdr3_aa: CSARGLAGGLLPQETQYF
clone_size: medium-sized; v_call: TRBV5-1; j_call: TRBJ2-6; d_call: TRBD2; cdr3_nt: TGCGCCAGCAGCTACGCCGGGACTAGCGCTCCCTCTGGGGCCAACGTCCTGACTTTC; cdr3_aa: CASSYAGTSAPSGANVLTF
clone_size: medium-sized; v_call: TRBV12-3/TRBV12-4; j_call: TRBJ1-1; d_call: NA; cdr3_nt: TGTGCCACCTCAAAGCATGCGAACACTGAAGCTTTCTTT; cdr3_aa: CATSKHANTEAFF
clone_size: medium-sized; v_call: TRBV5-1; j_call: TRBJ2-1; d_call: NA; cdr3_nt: TGCGCCAGCAGCTCCCCCAGGGCGCCTGAGCAGTTCTTC; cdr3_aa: CASSSPRAPEQFF
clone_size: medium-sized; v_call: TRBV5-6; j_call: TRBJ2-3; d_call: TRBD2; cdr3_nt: TGTGCCAGCAGCTATCCGGGACTAGCGGGGGGGCGGGATACGCAGTATTTT; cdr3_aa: CASSYPGLAGGRDTQYF
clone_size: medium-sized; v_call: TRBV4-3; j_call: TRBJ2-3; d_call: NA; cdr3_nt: TGCGCCAGCAGCCAAGAAGGCAGGGGAGGCACAGATACGCAGTATTTT; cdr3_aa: CASSQEGRGGTDTQYF
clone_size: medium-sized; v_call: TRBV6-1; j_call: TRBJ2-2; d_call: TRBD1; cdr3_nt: TGTGCCAGCAGTGGGACAGGGGACACCGGGGAGCTGTTTTTT; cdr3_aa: CASSGTGDTGELFF
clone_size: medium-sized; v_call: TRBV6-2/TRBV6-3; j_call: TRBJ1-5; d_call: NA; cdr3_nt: TGTGCCAGCAGGGACCCGTCACAGGGAGGCTATCAGCCCCAGCATTTT; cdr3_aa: CASRDPSQGGYQPQHF
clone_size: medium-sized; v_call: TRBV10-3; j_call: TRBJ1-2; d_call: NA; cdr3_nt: TGTGCCATCAGTGAGTCGACAGTCTACACCTTC; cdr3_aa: CAISESTVYTF
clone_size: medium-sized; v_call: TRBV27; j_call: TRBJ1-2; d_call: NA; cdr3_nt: TGTGCCAGCAGTTGGTCCCCTAACTATGGCTACACCTTC; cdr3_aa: CASSWSPNYGYTF
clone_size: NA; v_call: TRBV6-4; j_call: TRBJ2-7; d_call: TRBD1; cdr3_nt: TGTGCCAGCAGTCAAGGACAGGGGAGGAGCTCCTACGAGCAGTACTTC; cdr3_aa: CASSQGQGRSSYEQYF
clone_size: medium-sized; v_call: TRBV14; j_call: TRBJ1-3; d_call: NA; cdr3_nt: TGTGCCAGCAGCCAAGATCAACTGGGAACTGGAAACACCATATATTTT; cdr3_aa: CASSQDQLGTGNTIYF
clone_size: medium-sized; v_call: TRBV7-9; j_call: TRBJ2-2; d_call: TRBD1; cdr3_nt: TGTGCCAGCAGCTTAGGACAGGGACACACCGGGGAGCTGTTTTTT; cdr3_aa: CASSLGQGHTGELFF
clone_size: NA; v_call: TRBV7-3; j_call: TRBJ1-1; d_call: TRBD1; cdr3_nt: TGTGCCAGCAGCCCGACAGGGATAAGCACTGAAGCTTTCTTT; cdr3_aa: CASSPTGISTEAFF
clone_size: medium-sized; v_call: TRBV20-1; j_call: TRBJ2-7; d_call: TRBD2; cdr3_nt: TGCAGTGCTAAAGGGACTAGCGGGAGGGAGGAGCAGTACTTC; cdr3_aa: CSAKGTSGREEQYF
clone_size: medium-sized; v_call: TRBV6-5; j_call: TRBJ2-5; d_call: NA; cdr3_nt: TGTGCCAGCAGCGCTAGGGGGGCAGGGGCCCAGTACTTC; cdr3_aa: CASSARGAGAQYF
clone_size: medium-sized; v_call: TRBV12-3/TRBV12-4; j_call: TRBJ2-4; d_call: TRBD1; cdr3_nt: TGTGCCAGCAGTTTAAGGACAGGGGGCATTCAGTACTTC; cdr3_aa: CASSLRTGGIQYF
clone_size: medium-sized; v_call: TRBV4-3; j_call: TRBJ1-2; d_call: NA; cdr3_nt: TGCGCCAGCAGCCAAGACCCCGACAAATTTGGCTACACCTTC; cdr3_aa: CASSQDPDKFGYTF
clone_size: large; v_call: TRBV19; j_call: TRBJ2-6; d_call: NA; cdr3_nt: TGTGCCAGTAGTCCCTCCGCGGCGTCTGGGGCCAACGTCCTGACTTTC; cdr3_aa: CASSPSAASGANVLTF
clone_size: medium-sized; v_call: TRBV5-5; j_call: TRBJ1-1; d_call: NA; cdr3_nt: TGTGCCAGCAGCTTACGGCGGGGCCAAGCTGAAGCTTTCTTT; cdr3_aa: CASSLRRGQAEAFF
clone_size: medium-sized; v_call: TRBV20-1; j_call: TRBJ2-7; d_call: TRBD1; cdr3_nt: TGCAGTGCTAGACGACAGGGCATTAGCGAGCAGTACTTC; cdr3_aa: CSARRQGISEQYF
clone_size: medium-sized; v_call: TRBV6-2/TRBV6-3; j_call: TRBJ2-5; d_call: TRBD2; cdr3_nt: TGTGCCAGCAGATTTAGCGGGGGGGCCAGAGGGACCCAGTACTTC; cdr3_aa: CASRFSGGARGTQYF
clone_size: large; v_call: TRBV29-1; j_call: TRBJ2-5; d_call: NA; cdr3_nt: TGCAGCGGCGACGGATTCCAAGAGACCCAGTACTTC; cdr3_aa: CSGDGFQETQYF
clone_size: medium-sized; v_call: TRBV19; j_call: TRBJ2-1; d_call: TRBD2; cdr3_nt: TGTGCCAGTAGTATAGCGGGACTAGCGGATAGGGAGCAGTTCTTC; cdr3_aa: CASSIAGLADREQFF
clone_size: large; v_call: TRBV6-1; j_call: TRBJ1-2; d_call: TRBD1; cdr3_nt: TGTGCCAGCACCCTAAGGGGACAGGGAGGCGGCTACACCTTC; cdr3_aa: CASTLRGQGGGYTF
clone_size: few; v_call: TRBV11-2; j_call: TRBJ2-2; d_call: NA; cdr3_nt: TGTGCCAGCAGCTTAGAAGGATCAGGCACCGGGGAGCTGTTTTTT; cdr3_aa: CASSLEGSGTGELFF
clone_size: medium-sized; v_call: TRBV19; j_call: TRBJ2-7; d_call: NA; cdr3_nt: TGTGCCAGTAGTTTGGACTTCCTGGCCTACGAGCAGTACTTC; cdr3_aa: CASSLDFLAYEQYF
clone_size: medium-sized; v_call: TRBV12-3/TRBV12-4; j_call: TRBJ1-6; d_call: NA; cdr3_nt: TGTGCCAGCAGGGACAGATTTAATTCACCCCTCCACTTT; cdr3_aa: CASRDRFNSPLHF
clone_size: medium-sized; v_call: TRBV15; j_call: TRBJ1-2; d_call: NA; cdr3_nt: TGTGCCACCAGCAGAGGCACAGCTATTAACTATGGCTACACCTTC; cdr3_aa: CATSRGTAINYGYTF